The 8 T cell receptor beta chains given below trace back to one sample, sequenced in a study of blood T cell repertoires in COVID-19. The method was immunoSEQ multiplex PCR; TCRdb's version includes in-frame clones alone and lacks a portion of them. The repertoire holds roughly 140,000 clones, with around 90% as singletons. Sequenced: peripheral blood. These receptors were taken from a man aged 70-80 years with acute or convalescent COVID-19.

The chain joins TRBV7-8 to TRBJ1-1, with D possibly TRBD1 on 5 matching bases. CDR3 length: 14 amino acids. The germline CDR1 and CDR2 sequences are SGHVS and FQNEAQ. V was trimmed by 7 bases and J by 1 base, leaving 13 bases between them. In nucleotides, the CDR3 is TGTGCCAGCACCCTAGGGGTGCCGAACACTGAAGCTTTCTTT. Its translation: CASTLGVPNTEAFF.

This rearrangement joins TRBV2 to TRBJ2-2, with D maybe TRBD1 (5 bases). Germline V gene sequence: CDR1 SNHLY, CDR2 FYNNEI. Between the trimmed V and J ends, which lost 7 bases and 6 bases, there was a span of 12 bases. This CDR3 is 13 amino acids long. Here the CDR3 reads CASTDQGSGELFF. The CDR3 coding sequence is TGTGCCAGCACTGATCAGGGATCCGGGGAGCTGTTTTTT.

The chain uses TRBV28 and TRBJ2-2; D not certain. Per the germline V gene, CDR1 is MDHEN and CDR2 is SYDVKM. This CDR3 region has 12 residues. CDR3 loop: CVSHGNTGELFF. The CDR3 DNA reads as TGTGTCAGTCACGGGAACACCGGGGAGCTGTTTTTT.

This chain connects TRBV3-1 (or the pseudogene TRBV3-2) to TRBJ1-6; 11 nucleotides match TRBD1. This CDR3 comprises 14 residues. Germline CDR1 reads LGHDT; CDR2 reads YNNKEL (reference sequence). The trim removed 5 bases at V and 9 bases at J, leaving 3 bases unmatched. CDR3 in DNA: TGTGCCAGCAGCACGGGACAGGGGGTTTCACCCCTCCACTTT. Translating gives CASSTGQGVSPLHF.

This CDR3 reads CASSLIEAGVGSPLHF. The CDR3, as DNA: TGTGCCAGCAGCCTCATAGAGGCAGGGGTCGGTTCACCCCTCCACTTT. V usage is TRBV11-2 and J usage is TRBJ1-6, with D perhaps TRBD1 (6 bases). The CDR3 length is 16 residues. Trimming left V 5 bases short and J 9 bases short, with 20 bases between. In germline, CDR1 is SGHAT, CDR2 FQNNGV.

This chain connects TRBV10-2 to TRBJ2-7, with 9 bases aligning to TRBD2. The germline V gene encodes CDR1 WSHSY and CDR2 SAAADI. The CDR3 extends over 14 amino acids. The junction had 3 bases not matched to a gene; V was cut back by 5 bases and J by 1 base. This CDR3 is CASSISGGSYEQYF. The CDR3 DNA follows: TGCGCCAGCAGTATCAGCGGGGGGTCCTACGAGCAGTACTTC.

J is TRBJ1-2 and V is TRBV24-1; the match to TRBD1 covers 9 bases. The CDR3 contains 12 residues. J was trimmed by 8 bases and V by 11 bases; bases with no gene match: 8. The V gene's germline CDR1 is KGHDR and CDR2 SFDVKD. The CDR3 is CARPGQGPGYTF. In DNA, the CDR3 is TGTGCCAGGCCGGGACAGGGACCCGGCTACACCTTC.

This sequence joins TRBV5-1 and TRBJ1-2, with D perhaps matching TRBD1 (6 bases). The germline CDR1 and CDR2 sequences are SGHRS and YFSETQ. CDR3 length: 15 residues. The V gene lost 1 base and the J gene lost 2 bases, with 12 bases spanning the gap. CDR3 coding DNA: TGCGCCAGCAGCTTGTCTGGGGGCCGAAACTATGGCTACACCTTC. Protein sequence: CASSLSGGRNYGYTF.